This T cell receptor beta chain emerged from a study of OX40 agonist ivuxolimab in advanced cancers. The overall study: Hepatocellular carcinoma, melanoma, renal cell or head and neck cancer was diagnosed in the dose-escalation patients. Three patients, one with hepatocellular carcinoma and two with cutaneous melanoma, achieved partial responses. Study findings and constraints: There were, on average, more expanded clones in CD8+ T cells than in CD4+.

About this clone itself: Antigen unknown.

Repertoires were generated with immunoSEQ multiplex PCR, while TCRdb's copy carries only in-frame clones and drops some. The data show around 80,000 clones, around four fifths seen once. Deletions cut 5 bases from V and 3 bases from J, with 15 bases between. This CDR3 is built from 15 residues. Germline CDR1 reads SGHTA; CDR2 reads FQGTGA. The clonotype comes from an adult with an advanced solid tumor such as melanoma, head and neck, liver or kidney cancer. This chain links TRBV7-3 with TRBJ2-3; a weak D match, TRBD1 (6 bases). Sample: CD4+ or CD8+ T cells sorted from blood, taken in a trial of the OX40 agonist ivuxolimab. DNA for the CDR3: TGTGCCAGCAGCCCCGACAGGTACAAAACAGATACGCAGTATTTT. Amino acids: CASSPDRYKTDTQYF.